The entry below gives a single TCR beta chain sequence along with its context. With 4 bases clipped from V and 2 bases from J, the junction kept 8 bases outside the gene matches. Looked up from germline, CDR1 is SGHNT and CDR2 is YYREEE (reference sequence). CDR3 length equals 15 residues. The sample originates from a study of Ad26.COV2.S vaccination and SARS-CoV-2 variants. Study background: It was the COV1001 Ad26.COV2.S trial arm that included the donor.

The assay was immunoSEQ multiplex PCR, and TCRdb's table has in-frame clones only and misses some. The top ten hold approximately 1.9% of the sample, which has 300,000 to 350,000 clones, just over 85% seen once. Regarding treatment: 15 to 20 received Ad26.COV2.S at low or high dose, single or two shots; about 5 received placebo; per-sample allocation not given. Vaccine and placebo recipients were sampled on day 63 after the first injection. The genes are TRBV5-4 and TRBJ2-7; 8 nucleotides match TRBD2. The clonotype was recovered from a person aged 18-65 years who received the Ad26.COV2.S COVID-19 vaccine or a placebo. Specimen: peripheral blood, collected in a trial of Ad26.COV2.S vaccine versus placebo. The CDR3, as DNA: TGTGCCAGCAGCCGGGAGACTAGCGCGACCTACGAGCAGTACTTC. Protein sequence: CASSRETSATYEQYF.